This T cell receptor beta chain was captured in a study of T cells expressing NK-cell markers. Study-level points and caveats: Five or six donors showed dominant NKG2C+ clonotypes comprising about 1.0-7.5% of their CD8+ T cells. Researchers report these clonotypes also headed the CD3+CD56-NKG2C+ fraction in several donors.

TCR beta cDNA was generated via 5'RACE template switching incorporating UMIs. TCRdb re-called the 5' RACE reads; every CDR3 protein appears as one record, without DNA. The sample table sets out roughly 450,000 distinct CDR3 sequences. The CDR3 runs to 14 residues. Germline CDR1 reads SNHLY; CDR2 reads FYNNEI. Note on this clonotype: Antigen unknown.

The rearrangement links TRBV2 to TRBJ1-3; the TRBD1 assignment by TCRdb is unverifiable without DNA. The origin of this receptor is a woman aged 45-60 years in good health. The sample taken for sequencing was blood T cells: a sorted CD56 or NKG2C T cell subset, CD4+ or CD8+ T cells, or bulk PBMC T cells (not recorded which). The CDR3 is CAIQRRDMGNTIYF.